This T cell receptor (beta chain) was identified during a study of blood T cell repertoires in COVID-19. Background on the study: There were acute and convalescent COVID-19 samples, and they came from the United States, Italy and Spain.

Germline values: CDR1 KGHSH, CDR2 LQKENI. The CDR3 covers 13 residues. Trimming shortened V by 0 bases and J by 9 bases, and 11 bases separated the two germline ends. The authors' processing: The assay estimated nucleated cells by amplifying reference gene primers. Profiled with immunoSEQ multiplex PCR; TCRdb holds only in-frame clones, not every one. D and trimming come from the DNA, and the V and J calls and clone size come from that table. Of fewer than 300,000 clones listed, about 88% are singletons. The sequence was collected from a human donor with COVID-19, enrolled during active disease. The donor label of this sample is uncertain. The V gene is TRBV18, the J gene TRBJ1-2; D is possibly TRBD1 (6 bases). The source material was peripheral blood. The CDR3 sequence is CASSPPDRSRYTF. The CDR3 region has the DNA TGTGCCAGCTCACCACCTGACAGGAGTCGCTACACCTTC.